Below are 18 T cell receptor beta chains sequenced from a single sample in a study of memory CD4+ T cells and cytomegalovirus serostatus. Single viable CD3+CD4+CD8-CD45RO+ cells were sorted as the memory CD4+ T cells. The method was immunoSEQ multiplex PCR; TCRdb's version includes in-frame clones alone and lacks a portion of them. This repertoire shows tens of thousands of clones, 79% found once; its top ten account for 1% to 1.3%. What was sequenced was memory CD4+ T cells from blood. The receptors derive from an adult in good health and CMV-seronegative.

The rearrangement links TRBV4-1 to TRBJ2-5, with 9 bases lining up with TRBD1. This CDR3 comprises 15 residues. V dropped 3 bases and J dropped 1; count of bases not matched to a gene: 3. The germline gives CDR1 MGHRA, CDR2 YSYEKL. CDR3 nucleotide sequence: TGCGCCAGCAGCCATCCGACAGGGGGCCAAGAGACCCAGTACTTC. Residues: CASSHPTGGQETQYF.

V usage is TRBV18 and J usage is TRBJ2-7, with no clear D. There are 13 residues in the CDR3. V was clipped by 1 base and J by 6 bases, with 10 bases between them. Germline V gene lookup returns CDR1 KGHSH and CDR2 LQKENI. The CDR3 spells CASSPLLAAEQYF. CDR3 DNA: TGTGCCAGCTCACCACTCCTTGCGGCCGAGCAGTACTTC.

The rearrangement uses TRBV5-4 and TRBJ2-1; 15 bases align to TRBD2. Germline V gives CDR1 SGHNT, CDR2 YYREEE (reference sequence). Losses at the gene ends were 3 bases for V and 8 bases for J; bases not matched to a gene: 6. The CDR3 runs 16 residues. This CDR3 is CASSSSGTSGRYEQFF. DNA for the CDR3: TGTGCCAGCAGCTCTTCCGGGACTAGCGGGAGGTATGAGCAGTTCTTC.

The chain is built from TRBV5-1 and TRBJ2-4; no firm D call. Trimming took 2 bases from V and 0 from J, leaving 18 bases between them. The CDR3 sequence is 18 residues long. Germline V CDR1 and CDR2: SGHRS, YFSETQ. This chain's CDR3 is CASSFEPQRIIAKNIQYF. Here the CDR3 DNA reads TGCGCCAGCAGCTTTGAACCGCAGAGAATTATAGCCAAAAACATTCAGTACTTC. Combining the CDR3 with reference TRBV5-1 and TRBJ2-4 gives the whole variable domain KAGVTQTPRYLIKTRGQQVTLSCSPISGHRSVSWYQQTPGQGLQFLFEYFSETQRNKGNFPGRFSGRQFSNSRSEMNVSTLELGDSALYLCASSFEPQRIIAKNIQYFGAGTRLSVL.

This clone was found a few times. The J gene is TRBJ2-7, the V gene TRBV7-2; D perhaps matches TRBD2 (5 bases). Germline lookup yields CDR1 SGHTA and CDR2 FQGNSA. The CDR3 sequence is 15 residues long. Trimming took off 1 base at V and 5 bases at J, with 15 bases between the two ends. DNA of the CDR3: TGTGCCAGCAGCTTAGTTTGGCTAGCTGTGGACGAGCAGTACTTC. It translates to CASSLVWLAVDEQYF.

This chain connects TRBV7-9 to TRBJ2-1; 12 nucleotides match TRBD2. J gave up 6 bases and V 5 bases, and 8 bases lay outside the gene matches. The CDR3 runs to 16 residues. Per germline, CDR1 SEHNR and CDR2 FQNEAQ (reference sequence). The chain's CDR3 is CASSLTTTSGSNEQFF. Written as DNA, the CDR3 is TGTGCCAGCAGCCTAACGACGACTAGCGGGAGCAATGAGCAGTTCTTC.

The V gene is TRBV14, the J gene TRBJ2-7; D not certain. The CDR3 consists of 13 residues. Trimming pared 4 bases from V and 3 bases from J, leaving 10 bases between. The germline CDR1 and CDR2 sequences are SGHDN and FVKESK. CDR3 sequence reads: CASSPISRYEQYF. CDR3 DNA: TGTGCCAGCAGCCCCATTAGCCGCTACGAGCAGTACTTC.

The chain combines TRBV18 with TRBJ2-7, with 7 bases that match TRBD2. V trimming: 6 bases; J trimming: 1 base; junction bases outside the gene matches: 0. CDR1 and CDR2 (germline): KGHSH, LQKENI. The CDR3 is 12 amino acids. In DNA form, the CDR3 reads TGTGCCAGCTCGCGGGAGTCCTACGAGCAGTACTTC. Its protein product is CASSRESYEQYF.

The rearrangement uses TRBV5-4 and TRBJ1-1; D not resolved. The CDR3 is 15 amino acids. V gave up 4 bases and J gave up 0 bases, with 13 bases separating them. CDR1 is SGHNT, CDR2 YYREEE, per germline (reference sequence). Here the CDR3 DNA reads TGTGCCAGCAGCGTTGCAAGGTTCATGAACACTGAAGCTTTCTTT. Amino acid sequence: CASSVARFMNTEAFF. The full variable domain, completed using reference TRBV5-4 and TRBJ1-1, is ETGVTQSPTHLIKTRGQQVTLRCSSQSGHNTVSWYQQALGQGPQFIFQYYREEENGRGNFPPRFSGLQFPNYSSELNVNALELDDSALYLCASSVARFMNTEAFFGQGTRLTVV.

The chain couples TRBV2 to TRBJ2-3; D is ambiguous. The germline gives CDR1 SNHLY, CDR2 FYNNEI. The CDR3 loop spans 12 amino acids. V lost 1 base, J lost 4 bases, and 3 bases lay in between. This CDR3 is CASSEEPDTQYF. For the CDR3, the DNA is TGTGCCAGCAGTGAAGAACCAGATACGCAGTATTTT.

The chain combines TRBV25-1 with TRBJ2-3, with 7 bases identical to TRBD2. Trimming took 1 base from V and 6 from J; bases not matched to a gene: 7. This CDR3 has 15 residues. Germline CDR1 MGHDK, CDR2 SYGVNS. In nucleotides, the CDR3 is TGTGCCAGCAGTGAATGGGATGCGGGAGTTGATACGCAGTATTTT. It encodes CASSEWDAGVDTQYF.

On this clone: Different DNA sequences within this sample yield the same CDR3. The V gene is TRBV29-1, the J gene TRBJ1-5, with a tentative D call TRBD1 (5 bases). This CDR3 region has 13 residues. V was clipped by 3 bases and J by 6 bases, with 12 bases between them. Looked up from germline, CDR1 is SQVTM and CDR2 is ANQGSEA. As DNA, the CDR3 is TGCAGCGTTGATAGAGGGGAGGGTCAGCCCCAGCATTTT. Translation: CSVDRGEGQPQHF. The variable domain in full, with the rest retrieved from reference TRBV29-1 and TRBJ1-5, is SAVISQKPSRDICQRGTSLTIQCQVDSQVTMMFWYRQQPGQSLTLIATANQGSEATYESGFVIDKFPISRPNLTFSTLTVSNMSPEDSSIYLCSVDRGEGQPQHFGDGTRLSIL.

This clone was seen a few times. The chain has TRBV13 and TRBJ2-1, with D tentatively TRBD2 (6 bases). The length of the CDR3 is 16 residues. Trimming took off 1 base at V and 7 bases at J, with 17 bases between the two ends. Germline assignment: CDR1 PRHDT and CDR2 FYEKMQ (reference sequence). The CDR3 spells CASSLVRLARGNEQFF. Written as DNA, the CDR3 is TGTGCCAGCAGCTTAGTTAGGCTAGCGAGAGGAAATGAGCAGTTCTTC.

The V gene is TRBV18, the J gene TRBJ2-1, with D unclear. The V end lost 3 bases, the J end lost 12 bases, and 12 bases lay between the germline ends. The CDR3 runs to 12 residues. Germline V CDR1 and CDR2: KGHSH, LQKENI. In DNA, the CDR3 is TGTGCCAGCTCACCTTCTACTAAGGTGCAGTTCTTC. It translates to CASSPSTKVQFF.

The CDR3: CASSARTENSPLHF. The DNA of the CDR3 is TGCGCCAGCAGTGCTAGGACAGAAAATTCACCCCTCCACTTT. The genes are TRBV10-2 and TRBJ1-6, with a possible D match to TRBD1 (6 bases). The CDR3 extends over 14 amino acids. Trimming took 4 bases from V and 7 from J, leaving 11 bases between them. CDR1 and CDR2 (germline): WSHSY, SAAADI.

This clone has more than one count but fewer than ten. This rearrangement joins TRBV11-2 to TRBJ2-3; 11 bases are a match to TRBD2. The CDR3 totals 18 residues. Losses at the gene ends were 5 bases for V and 1 base for J; bases not matched to a gene: 11. In germline, CDR1 is SGHAT, CDR2 FQNNGV. The CDR3 coding sequence is TGTGCCAGCAGCCGACTAGCGGGAACTCGGATTCGCACAGATACGCAGTATTTT. Translated: CASSRLAGTRIRTDTQYF.

The chain joins TRBV6-1 to TRBJ2-3, with 7 positions matching TRBD1. The CDR3 loop spans 14 amino acids. The V gene's germline CDR1 is MNHNS and CDR2 SASEGT. Unmatched junction bases numbered 8, after V lost 7 bases and J lost 4 bases. CDR3 bases: TGTGCCAGCACCAAGACAGGGCGTCCAGATACGCAGTATTTT. This translates into CASTKTGRPDTQYF.

The chain recombines TRBV29-1 with TRBJ2-1; 11 bases are a match to TRBD2. The CDR3 loop spans 14 amino acids. Per germline, CDR1 SQVTM and CDR2 ANQGSEA. With 2 bases clipped from V and 9 bases from J, the junction kept 6 bases outside the gene matches. CDR3 nucleotides: TGCAGCGTTGAAATTACTAGCGGGAGACTTGAGCAGTTCTTC. It codes for CSVEITSGRLEQFF.